A selection of T cell receptor beta chains follows, all from one sample in a study of OX40 agonist ivuxolimab in advanced cancers. The method was immunoSEQ multiplex PCR; TCRdb's version includes in-frame clones alone and lacks a portion of them. The sample lists about 62,000 clones, around 80% occurring once. The sequenced sample was CD4+ or CD8+ T cells sorted from blood, obtained in a trial of the OX40 agonist ivuxolimab. All receptors come from an adult with an advanced solid tumor such as melanoma, head and neck, liver or kidney cancer. Each CDR3 is given with its conserved first and last residue. The D gene is left open where the match is weak. The size of a clone is reported for some rows only, either as once, few or many, or as a class for expanded clones.

clone size: -
D gene: -
V gene: TRBV7-2
J gene: TRBJ2-7
CDR3 protein: CASSSVDSRMGFYEQYF
CDR3 DNA: TGTGCCAGCAGCTCGGTAGACAGCCGAATGGGGTTCTACGAGCAGTACTTC

clone size: -
D gene: -
V gene: TRBV7-2
J gene: TRBJ2-7
CDR3 protein: CASSFSGQYEQYF
CDR3 DNA: TGTGCCAGCAGCTTTTCGGGGCAATACGAGCAGTACTTC

clone size: -
D gene: -
V gene: TRBV6-5
J gene: TRBJ1-2
CDR3 protein: CASSYSGRTRYGYTF
CDR3 DNA: TGTGCCAGCAGTTACTCCGGACGGACTCGCTATGGCTACACCTTC

clone size: -
D gene: -
V gene: TRBV7-9
J gene: TRBJ1-2
CDR3 protein: CASSVDSGYTF
CDR3 DNA: TGTGCCAGCAGCGTGGACAGCGGCTACACCTTC

clone size: -
D gene: -
V gene: TRBV19
J gene: TRBJ1-5
CDR3 protein: CASSGLTGNQPQHF
CDR3 DNA: TGTGCCAGTAGTGGCCTTACAGGCAATCAGCCCCAGCATTTT

clone size: -
D gene: -
V gene: TRBV7-2
J gene: TRBJ1-1
CDR3 protein: CASSWGQNTEAFF
CDR3 DNA: TGTGCCAGCAGCTGGGGACAGAACACTGAAGCTTTCTTT

clone size: -
D gene: -
V gene: TRBV11-1
J gene: TRBJ1-4
CDR3 protein: CASSPPGGEKLFF
CDR3 DNA: TGTGCCAGCAGCCCCCCCGGCGGAGAAAAACTGTTTTTT

clone size: -
D gene: TRBD1
V gene: TRBV23-1
J gene: TRBJ1-6
CDR3 protein: CASSLSMGQHNSPLHF
CDR3 DNA: TGCGCCAGCAGTCTCTCCATGGGACAGCATAATTCACCCCTCCACTTT

clone size: few
D gene: -
V gene: TRBV19
J gene: TRBJ1-6
CDR3 protein: CASRAERGWNSPLHF
CDR3 DNA: TGTGCCAGTAGGGCTGAGCGGGGTTGGAATTCACCCCTCCACTTT

clone size: few
D gene: -
V gene: TRBV19
J gene: TRBJ1-1
CDR3 protein: CASSIGPTEAFF
CDR3 DNA: TGTGCCAGTAGTATCGGGCCGACTGAAGCTTTCTTT

clone size: -
D gene: -
V gene: TRBV9
J gene: TRBJ2-5
CDR3 protein: CASSVGPFGNEETQYF
CDR3 DNA: TGTGCCAGCAGCGTAGGTCCATTTGGGAATGAAGAGACCCAGTACTTC

clone size: -
D gene: -
V gene: TRBV11-3
J gene: TRBJ2-1
CDR3 protein: CASSLATGQDYNEQFF
CDR3 DNA: TGTGCCAGCAGCTTAGCGACCGGGCAGGACTACAATGAGCAGTTCTTC

clone size: -
D gene: TRBD1
V gene: TRBV5-1
J gene: TRBJ2-3
CDR3 protein: CASSRGQGVGTDTQYF
CDR3 DNA: TGCGCCAGCAGCCGGGGACAGGGGGTGGGCACAGATACGCAGTATTTT